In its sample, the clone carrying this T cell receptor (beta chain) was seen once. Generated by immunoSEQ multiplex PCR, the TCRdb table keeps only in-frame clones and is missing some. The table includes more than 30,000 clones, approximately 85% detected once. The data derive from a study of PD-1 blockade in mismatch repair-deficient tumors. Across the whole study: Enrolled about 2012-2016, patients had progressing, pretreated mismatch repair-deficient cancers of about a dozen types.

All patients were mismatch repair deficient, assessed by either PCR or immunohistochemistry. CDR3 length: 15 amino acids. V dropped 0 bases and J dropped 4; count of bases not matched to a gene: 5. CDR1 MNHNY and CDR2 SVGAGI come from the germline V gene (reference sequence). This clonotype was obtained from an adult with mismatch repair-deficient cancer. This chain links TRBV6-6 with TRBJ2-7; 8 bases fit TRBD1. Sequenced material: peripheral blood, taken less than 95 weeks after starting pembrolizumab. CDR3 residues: CASSYSQGGLYEQYF. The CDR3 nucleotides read TGTGCCAGCAGTTACTCACAGGGGGGCTTATACGAGCAGTACTTC.